The entry that follows covers one T cell receptor (beta chain) sequence. The antigen this receptor binds is unknown. Base qualities are not provided; no much larger clone lies one nucleotide away. The source of the sample is a study of blood T cell repertoires in COVID-19 (dated by TCRdb to 2018 to 2021). Regarding the research as a whole: Samples from collaborators originated in the United States, Italy and Spain and spanned both the acute and convalescent phases of COVID-19. Samples were obtained from the ongoing ImmuneRACE study (first 160 participants) and from 1,200 or so subjects provided by 6 global collaborators. Sample metadata almost always included a de-identified subject ID, COVID-19 status, age in years and sex. The dataset comprised deeply sampled blood TCRbeta repertoires from subjects exposed to, actively infected with, or recovered from COVID-19. The repertoires were released in a freely available public database intended as a resource for research on the immune response to SARS-CoV-2. Where HLA class I and class II types were available, the types were taken from metadata supplied by the sample provider, not from assay-based typing. The material from the prospective study consisted of cDNA or gDNA derived from T cells, B-cell-depleted T cells, or PBMCs. Overall results and qualifications from the work: Clinical and demographic metadata were provided uncurated, with the amount varying by source and participant.

The germline V gene (reference sequence) sets CDR1 to MNHNY and CDR2 to SVGAGI. Including cysteine and phenylalanine, the CDR3 has 16 amino acids. Kept here is only the CDR3 DNA, which spans 48 bases and is read in frame from base 1. From V the trimming removes 5 bases and from J it removes 6 bases, while the gene matches leave 11 bases of the junction unaccounted for. The immunoSEQ Assay, a bias-controlled multiplex PCR, was used to amplify TCRbeta CDR3 regions from genomic DNA. Regarding the original processing steps: The number of nucleated cells in each sample was estimated from the amplification of reference gene primers within the assay. To quantify the absolute abundance of each unique TCRbeta CDR3 rearrangement, sequence reads were collapsed and filtered. For each sample, productive Simpson clonality was calculated by taking the square root of Simpson's diversity index across productive rearrangements. This immuneACCESS table, as held by TCRdb, lists in-frame sequences with V and J called but not all clones. Of the missing ones, under half trace to an unresolved V gene in checked studies; the others have no known cause. That table furnishes V, J and clone size, whereas the DNA furnished D and trimming. For this sample there are about 86,000 clones; over 80% appear just once. The top ten clones comprise more than 0.95% of the sample.

Whole blood was collected in K2EDTA tubes by collaborating institutions according to the institutions' own protocols. For TCRbeta analysis, collaborator samples were shipped as frozen whole blood, as isolated PBMCs, or as DNA extracted from either sample type. Sequencing was carried out using peripheral blood. The rearranged chain carries TRBV6-6 and TRBJ2-3, with 10 junctional bases fitting TRBD2. This clonotype was obtained from a human donor in a cohort sampled during active COVID-19. For the CDR3, the sequence is CASSQLAGVGGDTQYF. The DNA is as follows: TGTGCCAGCAGTCAGCTAGCGGGAGTGGGGGGGGATACGCAGTATTTT.